Below are 23 T cell receptor beta chains sequenced from a single sample in a study of T-cell reconstitution after alpha-beta-depleted transplantation in children. Using unique molecular identifiers, the investigators prepared the TCRbeta library. TCRdb fed the PCR reads into MiXCR, producing one record per CDR3 protein. Of 350,000 to 500,000 distinct CDR3 sequences in the sample, approximately 42% were seen once. This specimen consisted of PBMCs, obtained before TCRalphabeta/CD19-depleted stem cell transplant. The source of these receptors is a girl aged 2-15 years with aplastic anemia, due to receive a stem cell transplant.

The chain couples TRBV9 to TRBJ1-2; D is perhaps TRBD1 (6 bases). CDR3 length: 12 amino acids. Trimming shortened V by 7 bases and J by 6 bases, and 13 bases separated the two germline ends. CDR1 SGDLS and CDR2 YYNGEE come from the germline V gene. CDR3 nucleotides: TGTGCCAGCTTTGACAGGAGGGATGGCTACACCTTC. Its translation is CASFDRRDGYTF.

The chain recombines TRBV3-1 with TRBJ2-2, with TRBD2 matching over 12 bases. CDR1 and CDR2 from the germline V gene are LGHDT and YNNKEL (reference sequence). V trimming: 2 bases; J trimming: 7 bases; junction bases outside the gene matches: 11. The CDR3 runs to 18 residues. Written as DNA, the CDR3 is TGTGCCAGCAGCCAACAAACGGCGACTAGCGGGGGCCGCGGGGAGCTGTTTTTT. Its translation: CASSQQTATSGGRGELFF. Drawing the rest from reference TRBV3-1 and TRBJ2-2, the complete variable domain is DTAVSQTPKYLVTQMGNDKSIKCEQNLGHDTMYWYKQDSKKFLKIMFSYNNKELIINETVPNRFSPKSPDKAHLNLHINSLELGDSAVYFCASSQQTATSGGRGELFFGEGSRLTVL.

The rearrangement links TRBV12-3 or TRBV12-4 to TRBJ1-5, with 9 positions matching TRBD1. The trim removed 6 bases at V and 7 bases at J, leaving 4 bases unmatched. The CDR3 extends over 13 amino acids. CDR3 amino acids: CASSRTGEQPQHF. In nucleotides, the CDR3 is TGTGCCAGCAGCCGGACAGGGGAGCAGCCCCAGCATTTT.

This clonotype was observed many times. The chain links TRBV7-2 to TRBJ1-1; 9 positions agree with TRBD1. This CDR3 contains 17 residues. Trimming at V came to 2 bases and at J to 5 bases, leaving 12 bases not matched to a gene. CDR1 and CDR2 from the germline V gene are SGHTA and FQGNSA. CDR3 coding DNA: TGTGCCAGCAGCTTAACAGGGGGCGCGATCTATATAACTGAAGCTTTCTTT. This gives the protein CASSLTGGAIYITEAFF.

This clonotype was observed many times. CDR3 sequence reads: CASSFSGRGNTEAFF. As DNA, the CDR3 is TGCGCCAGCAGCTTTTCGGGCAGGGGGAACACTGAAGCTTTCTTT. This chain joins TRBV5-1 and TRBJ1-1; D might be TRBD1 (6 bases). The germline CDR1 and CDR2 sequences are SGHRS and YFSETQ. The CDR3 is made up of 15 amino acids. With 2 bases removed from V and 1 base from J, the gap between germline ends came to 12 bases.

Notes on this clonotype: One end of the junction does not line up with germline, which may come from a read error. CDR3 sequence reads: CCARDTQGDSYNEQFF. The CDR3 DNA is TGCTGTGCTAGAGATACGCAAGGGGACTCCTACAATGAGCAGTTCTTC. The V gene is TRBV20-1, the J gene TRBJ2-1; maybe TRBD1 (5 bases). The CDR3 covers 16 residues. Germline V lookup: CDR1 DFQATT, CDR2 SNEGSKA (reference sequence).

The chain couples TRBV7-9 to TRBJ1-1; D is uncertain. Germline lookup yields CDR1 SEHNR and CDR2 FQNEAQ (reference sequence). This CDR3 has 14 amino acids. V gave up 5 bases and J gave up 1 base, with 11 bases separating them. CDR3 residues: CASSNPARNTEAFF. CDR3 nucleotides: TGTGCCAGCAGCAACCCGGCGAGGAACACTGAAGCTTTCTTT.

This clonotype was counted once. This chain joins TRBV3-1 and TRBJ1-5; 8 bases align to TRBD1. Germline CDR1 and CDR2: LGHDT and YNNKEL (reference sequence). CDR3 length equals 13 residues. V was pared by 8 bases and J by 5 bases, with 5 bases of the junction left unmatched. The DNA for the CDR3 is TGTGCCAGCGGCCGACAGGGGCATCAGCCCCAGCATTTT. This encodes CASGRQGHQPQHF.

This chain links TRBV5-1 with TRBJ1-1; D call uncertain. The CDR3 runs to 17 residues. The germline V gene has CDR1 SGHRS and CDR2 YFSETQ. The V gene lost 0 bases and the J gene lost 0 bases, with 15 bases spanning the gap. The CDR3 DNA reads TGCGCCAGCAGCTTGGCGCCCGTTTTGATCGTGAACACTGAAGCTTTCTTT. It is translated as CASSLAPVLIVNTEAFF.

The chain carries TRBV7-3 and TRBJ2-2; either TRBD1 or TRBD2 may supply D (5 bases each). The CDR3 loop spans 17 amino acids. Germline V gene sequence: CDR1 SGHTA, CDR2 FQGTGA. V lost 2 bases to trimming and J lost 6 bases, with 19 bases between them. The CDR3 DNA sequence: TGTGCCAGCAGCTTAGGTGGGAGCGCCGAAGGGGCCGGGGAGCTGTTTTTT. Its translation: CASSLGGSAEGAGELFF.

This chain links TRBV5-5 with TRBJ2-7; 9 bases are a match to TRBD2. V shed 4 bases, J shed 3 bases, and the junction held 5 bases outside the gene matches. This CDR3 has 14 amino acids. Germline V CDR1 and CDR2: SGHKS, YYEKEE (reference sequence). DNA of the CDR3: TGTGCCAGCAGCGCGGGACTAGCCCACTACGAGCAGTACTTC. Encoded protein: CASSAGLAHYEQYF.

The chain joins TRBV28 to TRBJ2-7; 13 bases agree with TRBD2. V lost 5 bases to trimming and J lost 5 bases; unmatched junction nucleotides: 9. This CDR3 is built from 16 residues. Germline V gives CDR1 MDHEN, CDR2 SYDVKM. CDR3 nucleotide sequence: TGTGCCAGCAGTCCATCGGGACTAGCGGGAACGAACGAGCAGTACTTC. Protein: CASSPSGLAGTNEQYF.

The chain is built from TRBV5-1 and TRBJ2-3; no definite D call. The germline V gene has CDR1 SGHRS and CDR2 YFSETQ. The CDR3 sequence is 13 residues long. The ends were cut back, 5 bases at V and 0 bases at J, with 7 bases in the middle. The CDR3 spells CASRNTSTDTQYF. CDR3 DNA sequence: TGCGCCAGCAGGAACACCAGCACAGATACGCAGTATTTT.

The genes are TRBV10-3 and TRBJ2-2; no clear D gene. Trimming pared 6 bases from V and 7 bases from J, leaving 3 bases between. The CDR3 has 10 amino acids. Germline loops: CDR1 ENHRY, CDR2 SYGVKD. CDR3 region: CAIRNGELFF. As DNA, the CDR3 is TGTGCCATCAGGAACGGGGAGCTGTTTTTT.

The gene calls are TRBV29-1 and TRBJ2-3; D is perhaps TRBD1 or TRBD2 (5 bases each). Per germline, CDR1 SQVTM and CDR2 ANQGSEA. The CDR3 is 12 amino acids. Trimming took off 1 base at V and 3 bases at J, with 5 bases between the two ends. CDR3 nucleotides: TGCAGCGTTGAAGGGGGGACAGATACGCAGTATTTT. Translation: CSVEGGTDTQYF.

This clonotype was found a few times. The V call is TRBV12-3 or TRBV12-4, the J call TRBJ2-7; D is possibly TRBD2 (6 bases). V lost 1 base and J lost 5, with 9 bases in between. The CDR3 contains 13 residues. In nucleotides, the CDR3 is TGTGCCAGCAGTTTAGGAGGGAGGAACGAGCAGTACTTC. Translation: CASSLGGRNEQYF.

The chain joins TRBV6-5 to TRBJ2-1; 9 positions match TRBD2. Germline V CDR1 and CDR2: MNHEY, SVGAGI. This CDR3 is built from 15 residues. Trimming removed 4 bases from V and 3 bases from J; junction bases left unmatched: 4. The CDR3 sequence: CASSFQRGVYNEQFF. CDR3 DNA sequence: TGTGCCAGCAGTTTCCAGCGGGGGGTCTACAATGAGCAGTTCTTC.

Ten or more counts support this clonotype. CDR3 sequence reads: CASSFDMGTGELFF. For the CDR3, the DNA is TGTGCCAGCAGCTTCGACATGGGAACCGGGGAGCTGTTTTTT. This chain uses TRBV11-2 with TRBJ2-2; D not certain. Germline V gives CDR1 SGHAT, CDR2 FQNNGV. This CDR3 is 14 amino acids long. V lost 3 bases and J 5 bases, leaving 10 bases between the germline ends.

This clonotype was found many times. V is TRBV7-3 and J is TRBJ2-3; 13 nucleotides align to TRBD2. The germline V gene has CDR1 SGHTA and CDR2 FQGTGA. Germline trimming cut 5 bases from V and 2 bases from J; bases unmatched to any gene: 7. CDR3 length: 17 amino acids. Here the CDR3 DNA reads TGTGCCAGCAGCCTCAGGACTAGCGGGGGACCCACAGATACGCAGTATTTT. Its translation: CASSLRTSGGPTDTQYF.

This CDR3 reads CSASSGGAEKLFF. The CDR3, as DNA: TGCAGTGCTAGTAGTGGGGGCGCTGAAAAACTGTTTTTT. This chain connects TRBV20-1 to TRBJ1-4; tentative D call: TRBD1 (6 bases). The CDR3 spans 13 residues. V was pared by 3 bases and J by 7 bases, with 12 bases between. Germline loops: CDR1 DFQATT, CDR2 SNEGSKA (reference sequence).

This clonotype was picked up many times. The chain couples TRBV20-1 to TRBJ2-3; the match to TRBD1 covers 7 bases. Germline V lookup: CDR1 DFQATT, CDR2 SNEGSKA (reference sequence). The V gene end was trimmed by 5 bases and the J gene end by 4 bases; junction bases not matched to a gene: 12. This CDR3 comprises 15 residues. The CDR3 coding sequence is TGCAGTGCTGTACCCGGATACACAGGGGCAGATACGCAGTATTTT. Translated: CSAVPGYTGADTQYF.

This clonotype was found many times. The gene calls are TRBV2 and TRBJ2-7; 7 positions agree with TRBD2. The CDR3 runs 15 residues. V shed 0 bases, J shed 0 bases, and the junction held 2 bases outside the gene matches. The V gene's germline CDR1 is SNHLY and CDR2 FYNNEI. The CDR3 DNA reads as TGTGCCAGCAGTGAAGCAGGCGGGAGCTCCTACGAGCAGTACTTC. This gives the protein CASSEAGGSSYEQYF.

The sample holds a few counts of this clonotype. The chain employs TRBV5-1 and TRBJ2-5; 10 positions agree with TRBD1. V dropped 2 bases and J dropped 4; count of bases not matched to a gene: 11. CDR3 length: 17 residues. The germline V gene has CDR1 SGHRS and CDR2 YFSETQ. CDR3 sequence reads: CASSFGGTGARRETQYF. The CDR3 region has the DNA TGCGCCAGCAGCTTCGGCGGGACAGGGGCCCGCAGAGAGACCCAGTACTTC.